A selection of T cell receptor beta chains follows, all from one sample in a study of OX40 agonist ivuxolimab in advanced cancers. The assay was immunoSEQ multiplex PCR, and TCRdb's table has in-frame clones only and misses some. The sample has 94,000 or so clones; under 90% are singletons. This specimen was CD4+ or CD8+ T cells sorted from blood, taken in a trial of the OX40 agonist ivuxolimab. The origin of the receptors is an adult with an advanced solid tumor such as melanoma, head and neck, liver or kidney cancer. CDR3s include the opening cysteine and the closing phenylalanine or tryptophan. A D gene is named only where the DNA matches it firmly. Clone size is shown for a subset of rows, as once, few, many or a class of expanded clone.

J | D | size | V | CDR3 | DNA
TRBJ1-5 | . | . | TRBV27 | CASSLVGVSGGQPQHF | TGTGCCAGCAGTTTAGTTGGGGTATCGGGCGGTCAGCCCCAGCATTTT
TRBJ1-5 | TRBD1 | once | TRBV19 | CASSIARGDNQPQHF | TGTGCCAGTAGTATCGCCAGGGGGGACAATCAGCCCCAGCATTTT
TRBJ2-7 | . | . | TRBV20-1 | CSARSTYEQYF | TGCAGTGCTAGATCGACCTACGAGCAGTACTTC
TRBJ2-1 | . | . | TRBV14 | CASSQAPDYLNEQFF | TGTGCCAGCAGCCAAGCCCCTGACTATCTCAATGAGCAGTTCTTC
TRBJ2-3 | . | . | TRBV1 | CTSSQDGLAGGHTDTQYF | TGCACCAGCAGCCAAGATGGGCTAGCGGGAGGGCACACAGATACGCAGTATTTT
TRBJ2-7 | TRBD1 | . | TRBV15 | CATSWGQTYEQYF | TGTGCCACCAGCTGGGGACAGACCTACGAGCAGTACTTC
TRBJ1-4 | TRBD1 | . | TRBV10-3 | CAIKGQGGNEKLFF | TGTGCCATCAAAGGACAGGGGGGAAATGAAAAACTGTTTTTT
TRBJ2-6 | . | . | TRBV14 | CASSQERWGANVLTF | TGTGCCAGCAGCCAGGAAAGGTGGGGGGCCAACGTCCTGACTTTC
TRBJ2-7 | . | . | TRBV2 | CASSKGLPGVEEQYF | TGTGCCAGCAGTAAGGGATTACCGGGTGTGGAAGAGCAGTACTTC
TRBJ2-6 | . | . | TRBV9 | CASSVEVFGANVLTF | TGTGCCAGCAGCGTAGAGGTCTTTGGGGCCAACGTCCTGACTTTC
TRBJ2-7 | . | . | TRBV21-1 | CASSKEGQASYEQYF | TGTGCCAGCAGCAAAGAGGGACAGGCGTCCTACGAGCAGTACTTC